These T cell receptor beta chains were read from a single sample in a study of tumor-infiltrating lymphocytes in primary liver carcinoma. MiXCR was run by TCRdb on the multiplex PCR reads, yielding one entry per CDR3 protein. The sample has 320,000 or so distinct CDR3 sequences, about 60% seen once. The sequenced sample was peripheral blood. The receptors were sampled from a man aged 35 to 55 with primary liver carcinoma and hepatitis B virus infection. CDR3s leave out the opening cysteine and the closing phenylalanine or tryptophan. The order of the fields is J gene, V gene, CDR3 protein.

j_call: TRBJ1-5; v_call: TRBV6-2/TRBV6-3; cdr3_aa: ASRVLSNQPQH
j_call: TRBJ2-7; v_call: TRBV5-1; cdr3_aa: ASSLESGVEQY
j_call: TRBJ2-6; v_call: TRBV7-2; cdr3_aa: ASTEFSGANVLT
j_call: TRBJ2-2; v_call: TRBV12-3/TRBV12-4; cdr3_aa: ARSQPGRELF
j_call: TRBJ2-2; v_call: TRBV11-2; cdr3_aa: ASTPGIGAGELF
j_call: TRBJ2-6; v_call: TRBV6-2/TRBV6-3; cdr3_aa: ASRTGYSGTNVLT
j_call: TRBJ2-2; v_call: TRBV6-1; cdr3_aa: ASRAPGQEYTGEPF
j_call: TRBJ2-5; v_call: TRBV12-3/TRBV12-4; cdr3_aa: ASSEAASGTQY
j_call: TRBJ2-6; v_call: TRBV5-1; cdr3_aa: ASSGGFPSSGANVLT
j_call: TRBJ2-2; v_call: TRBV11-2; cdr3_aa: ASSLFSRRENTGEMF
j_call: TRBJ2-1; v_call: TRBV6-5; cdr3_aa: ASSYRGQGLPYNEQF
j_call: TRBJ2-3; v_call: TRBV5-4; cdr3_aa: ASSSVGGLSTDMQY
j_call: TRBJ1-1; v_call: TRBV14; cdr3_aa: ASSQDWVTEAF
j_call: TRBJ2-5; v_call: TRBV6-2/TRBV6-3; cdr3_aa: ASRRTGFPAGAQETQY
j_call: TRBJ2-7; v_call: TRBV29-1; cdr3_aa: SARTGRAYEQY
j_call: TRBJ1-5; v_call: TRBV29-1; cdr3_aa: SVGQGRGQSQH
j_call: TRBJ2-3; v_call: TRBV6-1; cdr3_aa: ASSDVSRGADTQY
j_call: TRBJ2-3; v_call: TRBV2; cdr3_aa: ASNPWTSGDGRQY
j_call: TRBJ1-5; v_call: TRBV12-3/TRBV12-4; cdr3_aa: ASSSTLGAWVSNQPQH
j_call: TRBJ2-7; v_call: TRBV11-2; cdr3_aa: ASSQLSGTVYRTTYEQY
j_call: TRBJ2-1; v_call: TRBV11-1; cdr3_aa: GSSSSFVLSYNEQF
j_call: TRBJ2-2; v_call: TRBV11-3; cdr3_aa: ASSHVALTGELF
j_call: TRBJ1-1; v_call: TRBV5-6; cdr3_aa: ASSGTGMVNLRTEAS
j_call: TRBJ2-1; v_call: TRBV30; cdr3_aa: AWNSGGSYNEQF
j_call: TRBJ2-2; v_call: TRBV5-1; cdr3_aa: ASSSHVGVNTGELF